These 31 T cell receptor beta chains were sequenced from one sample in a study of blood T cell repertoires in COVID-19. Clones were sequenced by immunoSEQ multiplex PCR, and TCRdb holds only the in-frame ones, with some missing. The table has some 370,000 clones, over 75% seen once. Sequencing was carried out using peripheral blood. All receptors derive from a woman aged 25-40 years with COVID-19, enrolled during active disease.

V usage is TRBV3-1 (or the pseudogene TRBV3-2) and J usage is TRBJ2-7, with 13 bases identical to TRBD2. The germline gives CDR1 LGHDT, CDR2 YNNKEL (reference sequence). This CDR3 comprises 17 residues. V trimming: 4 bases; J trimming: 4 bases; junction bases outside the gene matches: 10. The CDR3 DNA sequence: TGTGCCAGCAGCCCAACTACTAGCGGGAGGGCCAAGTACGAGCAGTACTTC. This gives the protein CASSPTTSGRAKYEQYF.

The chain joins TRBV7-8 to TRBJ1-2, with a possible D match to TRBD1 (5 bases). There are 12 residues in the CDR3. The V end was cut by 8 bases, the J end by 7 bases, with 14 bases between. Germline V gene lookup returns CDR1 SGHVS and CDR2 FQNEAQ. The CDR3 region has the DNA TGTGCCAGCCGCCTGGGGGGTGGTGGCTACACCTTC. It codes for CASRLGGGGYTF.

V gene TRBV5-1 combines with J gene TRBJ2-3; D is possibly TRBD1 (5 bases). Germline-derived CDR1 and CDR2 are SGHRS and YFSETQ. The V and J ends lost 5 bases and 0 bases respectively, with 10 bases between them. The CDR3 length is 14 residues. The CDR3 here is CASRSTASTDTQYF. CDR3 DNA: TGCGCCAGCAGATCGACAGCGAGCACAGATACGCAGTATTTT.

V gene TRBV24-1 combines with J gene TRBJ2-3, with 13 positions matching TRBD2. The germline gives CDR1 KGHDR, CDR2 SFDVKD. V lost 3 bases, J lost 6 bases, and 5 bases stayed unmatched. The CDR3 length is 16 residues. The DNA of the CDR3 is TGTGCCACCAGTGATCCGGGACTAGCGGGGCCGGATACGCAGTATTTT. It yields the protein CATSDPGLAGPDTQYF.

J is TRBJ2-1 and V is TRBV20-1, with 9 bases fitting TRBD2. V was clipped by 3 bases and J by 5 bases; unmatched bases: 2. This CDR3 has 13 amino acids. The germline V gene encodes CDR1 DFQATT and CDR2 SNEGSKA (reference sequence). The CDR3 here is CSASSGSHNEQFF. CDR3 DNA sequence: TGCAGTGCTAGTAGCGGGAGCCACAATGAGCAGTTCTTC.

This rearrangement joins TRBV19 to TRBJ2-1; 9 bases are a match to TRBD2. CDR3 size: 17 residues. Germline CDR1 and CDR2: LNHDA and SQIVND (reference sequence). With 9 bases clipped from V and 2 bases from J, the junction kept 14 bases outside the gene matches. DNA of the CDR3: TGTGCCAGCCAGGAGGGGATAGCGGGAGTCCCCTACAATGAGCAGTTCTTC. Amino acid sequence: CASQEGIAGVPYNEQFF.

The CDR3 loop reads CASRIYAGGDEQFF. CDR3 DNA sequence: TGTGCCAGTAGGATATACGCAGGGGGCGATGAGCAGTTCTTC. The V call is TRBV19, the J call TRBJ2-1; 8 nucleotides match TRBD1. Per the germline V gene, CDR1 is LNHDA and CDR2 is SQIVND (reference sequence). The trim removed 6 bases at V and 8 bases at J, leaving 9 bases unmatched. This CDR3 contains 14 residues. Full variable domain (missing parts from reference TRBV19 and TRBJ2-1): DGGITQSPKYLFRKEGQNVTLSCEQNLNHDAMYWYRQDPGQGLRLIYYSQIVNDFQKGDIAEGYSVSREKKESFPLTVTSAQKNPTAFYLCASRIYAGGDEQFFGPGTRLTVL.

This clone turned up a few times. The V and J genes are TRBV6-1 and TRBJ1-6, with 9 bases that match TRBD1. The length of the CDR3 is 16 residues. Germline assignment: CDR1 MNHNS and CDR2 SASEGT. The V and J ends lost 2 bases and 10 bases, in that order; junction bases with no gene match: 9. DNA for the CDR3: TGTGCCAGCAGTGAAATCTTGGGACAGGGCGGCTCACCCCTCCACTTT. Translated, it gives CASSEILGQGGSPLHF.

The chain is built from TRBV5-1 and TRBJ1-4; perhaps TRBD1 as D (6 bases). Germline V gene data show CDR1 as SGHRS and CDR2 as YFSETQ. The CDR3 length is 13 residues. V dropped 2 bases and J dropped 5 bases, with 7 bases sitting between them. In nucleotides, the CDR3 is TGCGCCAGCAGCTTCGGGACAAATGAAAAACTGTTTTTT. The encoded protein is CASSFGTNEKLFF.

V is TRBV28 and J is TRBJ2-7; 7 nucleotides align to TRBD1. With 4 bases clipped from V and 0 bases from J, the junction kept 9 bases outside the gene matches. CDR1 MDHEN and CDR2 SYDVKM come from the germline V gene. The CDR3 has 16 residues. The CDR3 reads CASSYLGQVVSYEQYF. In DNA form, the CDR3 reads TGTGCCAGCAGTTACCTCGGACAGGTGGTCTCCTACGAGCAGTACTTC.

The rearrangement uses TRBV6-5 and TRBJ2-2; TRBD2 aligns across 8 bases. Germline trimming cut 6 bases from V and 10 bases from J; bases unmatched to any gene: 13. This CDR3 contains 15 residues. Germline V gives CDR1 MNHEY, CDR2 SVGAGI. CDR3: CASSREGGRPAELFF. The CDR3 region has the DNA TGTGCCAGCAGCCGGGAGGGAGGCCGCCCTGCGGAGCTGTTTTTT.

V is TRBV3-1 (or the pseudogene TRBV3-2) and J is TRBJ2-5; 8 bases map to TRBD1. The CDR3 has 15 residues. Losses at the gene ends were 4 bases for V and 5 bases for J; bases not matched to a gene: 9. Germline values: CDR1 LGHDT, CDR2 YNNKEL (reference sequence). Written as DNA, the CDR3 is TGTGCCAGCAGCCGCATGGACAGGGCCCATGAGACCCAGTACTTC. Protein product: CASSRMDRAHETQYF.

The J gene is TRBJ2-7, the V gene TRBV24-1; TRBD2 matches at 13 bases. Germline assignment: CDR1 KGHDR and CDR2 SFDVKD. This CDR3 comprises 13 residues. V was pared by 3 bases and J by 11 bases, with 3 bases of the junction left unmatched. The chain's CDR3 is CATSDRTSGRKYF. The CDR3 DNA sequence: TGTGCCACCAGTGATCGGACTAGCGGGAGAAAGTACTTC.

V usage is TRBV28 and J usage is TRBJ1-1; no definite D call. This CDR3 has 13 residues. Trimming shortened V by 2 bases and J by 5 bases, and 9 bases separated the two germline ends. In germline, CDR1 is MDHEN, CDR2 SYDVKM. The CDR3 region is CASSLGSLTEAFF. For the CDR3, the DNA is TGTGCCAGCAGTTTAGGCTCTCTGACTGAAGCTTTCTTT. The full variable domain, its missing parts supplied by reference TRBV28 and TRBJ1-1, is DVKVTQSSRYLVKRTGEKVFLECVQDMDHENMFWYRQDPGLGLRLIYFSYDVKMKEKGDIPEGYSVSREKKERFSLILESASTNQTSMYLCASSLGSLTEAFFGQGTRLTVV.

This chain joins TRBV7-8 and TRBJ2-3, with TRBD2 matching over 9 bases. The V segment lost 5 bases and the J segment 3 bases; nucleotides outside the gene matches: 3. CDR3 length: 14 amino acids. Germline V gene sequence: CDR1 SGHVS, CDR2 FQNEAQ. CDR3 residues: CASSRSGSTDTQYF. DNA for the CDR3: TGTGCCAGCAGCCGTAGCGGGAGTACAGATACGCAGTATTTT.

The chain employs TRBV5-4 and TRBJ2-7, with TRBD2 matching 8 bases. This CDR3 is built from 13 residues. The germline V gene has CDR1 SGHNT and CDR2 YYREEE (reference sequence). V trimming: 4 bases; J trimming: 2 bases; junction bases outside the gene matches: 2. CDR3: CASSPGLAYEQYF. The CDR3 region has the DNA TGTGCCAGCAGCCCGGGACTAGCCTACGAGCAGTACTTC.

The rearrangement uses TRBV6-5 and TRBJ2-3; 7 bases align to TRBD1. The CDR3 spans 16 residues. The V and J ends lost 2 bases and 1 base, in that order; junction bases with no gene match: 6. Per germline, CDR1 MNHEY and CDR2 SVGAGI. The CDR3 nucleotides read TGTGCCAGCAGTTACGGCGGACAGGCGCGCACAGATACGCAGTATTTT. Encoded protein: CASSYGGQARTDTQYF.

The chain employs TRBV4-3 and TRBJ2-5; 8 bases agree with TRBD1. Germline V gives CDR1 LGHNA, CDR2 YSLEER. The ends lost 3 bases at V and 2 bases at J; junction bases unmatched: 5. The CDR3 covers 15 residues. The CDR3, as DNA: TGCGCCAGCAGCCACCCACAGGGGGATCAAGAGACCCAGTACTTC. Protein sequence: CASSHPQGDQETQYF.

The chain combines TRBV19 with TRBJ1-5; D gene ambiguous. Germline V gene data show CDR1 as LNHDA and CDR2 as SQIVND (reference sequence). V lost 3 bases to trimming and J lost 6 bases, with 9 bases between them. The length of the CDR3 is 13 residues. The CDR3, as DNA: TGTGCCAGTAGTATGATTCAGTTTCAGCCCCAGCATTTT. Amino acid sequence: CASSMIQFQPQHF.

This chain links TRBV2 with TRBJ2-6; 11 bases align to TRBD1. Trimming cost V 6 bases and J 4 bases; bases outside gene matches: 5. The CDR3 extends over 16 amino acids. Germline loops: CDR1 SNHLY, CDR2 FYNNEI. The CDR3: CASRDGQGAGANVLTF. The CDR3 DNA follows: TGTGCCAGCAGGGACGGACAGGGGGCCGGGGCCAACGTCCTGACTTTC. The variable domain in full, with the rest retrieved from reference TRBV2 and TRBJ2-6, is EPEVTQTPSHQVTQMGQEVILRCVPISNHLYFYWYRQILGQKVEFLVSFYNNEISEKSEIFDDQFSVERPDGSNFTLKIRSTKLEDSAMYFCASRDGQGAGANVLTFGAGSRLTVL.

The chain links TRBV19 to TRBJ2-2, with 8 positions matching TRBD1. This CDR3 is built from 18 residues. V trimming: 6 bases; J trimming: 4 bases; junction bases outside the gene matches: 16. Germline-derived CDR1 and CDR2 are LNHDA and SQIVND (reference sequence). The CDR3 loop reads CASSPIQGEPRGTGELFF. In DNA, the CDR3 is TGTGCCAGTAGCCCCATACAGGGGGAGCCTCGAGGCACCGGGGAGCTGTTTTTT. The variable domain in full, with the rest retrieved from reference TRBV19 and TRBJ2-2, is DGGITQSPKYLFRKEGQNVTLSCEQNLNHDAMYWYRQDPGQGLRLIYYSQIVNDFQKGDIAEGYSVSREKKESFPLTVTSAQKNPTAFYLCASSPIQGEPRGTGELFFGEGSRLTVL.

The V and J genes are TRBV9 and TRBJ2-7, with D perhaps TRBD1 (5 bases). The germline V gene encodes CDR1 SGDLS and CDR2 YYNGEE. Trimming shortened V by 0 bases and J by 2 bases, and 9 bases separated the two germline ends. The length of the CDR3 is 14 residues. The CDR3 region is CASSVDQDTYEQYF. CDR3 DNA sequence: TGTGCCAGCAGCGTAGACCAGGACACCTACGAGCAGTACTTC. The full variable domain, with the rest looked up from reference TRBV9 and TRBJ2-7, is DSGVTQTPKHLITATGQRVTLRCSPRSGDLSVYWYQQSLDQGLQFLIQYYNGEERAKGNILERFSAQQFPDLHSELNLSSLELGDSALYFCASSVDQDTYEQYFGPGTRLTVT.

The chain is built from TRBV18 and TRBJ1-2; D possibly corresponds to TRBD1 (5 bases). The CDR3 spans 13 residues. CDR1 and CDR2 from the germline V gene are KGHSH and LQKENI. Trimming took off 2 bases at V and 8 bases at J, with 12 bases between the two ends. In nucleotides, the CDR3 is TGTGCCAGCTCACCATCCCCAGGGCGAGGCTACACCTTC. It is translated as CASSPSPGRGYTF.

V gene TRBV6-5 combines with J gene TRBJ2-1; 10 nucleotides match TRBD2. Unmatched junction bases numbered 2, after V lost 0 bases and J lost 6 bases. The CDR3 is 15 residues long. CDR1 is MNHEY, CDR2 SVGAGI, per germline. The CDR3 loop reads CASSYSIAGGNEQFF. The CDR3, as DNA: TGTGCCAGCAGTTACTCGATAGCGGGGGGCAATGAGCAGTTCTTC.

The genes are TRBV24-1 and TRBJ2-1, with 8 bases lining up with TRBD1. Trimming cost V 9 bases and J 3 bases; bases outside gene matches: 9. The germline CDR1 and CDR2 sequences are KGHDR and SFDVKD. There are 15 residues in the CDR3. The CDR3 DNA follows: TGTGCCACCTCTAAAAATGGACAGGGCTACAATGAGCAGTTCTTC. It is translated as CATSKNGQGYNEQFF.

The chain employs TRBV28 and TRBJ2-7; weak D call: TRBD2 (6 bases). Deletions cut 2 bases from V and 5 bases from J, with 16 bases between. CDR1 and CDR2 from the germline V gene are MDHEN and SYDVKM. This CDR3 spans 15 amino acids. The CDR3 protein is CASSLGASASDEQYF. The CDR3 bases are TGTGCCAGCAGTTTAGGGGCTAGCGCCTCAGACGAGCAGTACTTC.

The rearrangement links TRBV6-1 to TRBJ2-7; 10 nucleotides agree with TRBD2. The CDR3 has 14 amino acids. Germline values: CDR1 MNHNS, CDR2 SASEGT. V gave up 5 bases and J gave up 6 bases; unmatched junction bases: 7. The CDR3 region has the DNA TGTGCCAGCAGTTCAGCGGGAGGGTTCGGCGAGCAGTACTTC. It encodes CASSSAGGFGEQYF.

The chain recombines TRBV10-1 with TRBJ2-7; 9 positions match TRBD1. The CDR3 sequence is 13 residues long. Per the germline V gene, CDR1 is WNHNN and CDR2 is SYGVQD (reference sequence). V dropped 7 bases and J dropped 2; count of bases not matched to a gene: 3. The CDR3 protein is CASKGTGTYEQYF. The DNA of the CDR3 is TGCGCCAGCAAGGGGACAGGGACCTACGAGCAGTACTTC.

The genes are TRBV9 and TRBJ1-1, with 9 bases identical to TRBD1. CDR3 size: 15 residues. The ends lost 0 bases at V and 4 bases at J; junction bases unmatched: 4. CDR1 is SGDLS and CDR2 is YYNGEE in the germline V gene. The CDR3 DNA sequence: TGTGCCAGCAGCGTAGAGGGACAGGGAGTCACTGAAGCTTTCTTT. Protein sequence: CASSVEGQGVTEAFF.

In DNA, the CDR3 is TGCGCCAGCAGCTTGGCTAGCGGGTACAATGAGCAGTTCTTC. Translating it yields CASSLASGYNEQFF. This chain connects TRBV5-1 to TRBJ2-1; 8 bases align to TRBD2. The germline V gene has CDR1 SGHRS and CDR2 YFSETQ. CDR3 size: 14 residues. Unmatched junction bases numbered 0, after V lost 0 bases and J lost 4 bases. Supplemented by reference TRBV5-1 and TRBJ2-1, the full variable domain reads KAGVTQTPRYLIKTRGQQVTLSCSPISGHRSVSWYQQTPGQGLQFLFEYFSETQRNKGNFPGRFSGRQFSNSRSEMNVSTLELGDSALYLCASSLASGYNEQFFGPGTRLTVL.

The chain uses TRBV5-8 and TRBJ2-7; TRBD2 aligns across 8 bases. The V gene end was trimmed by 2 bases and the J gene end by 1 base; junction bases not matched to a gene: 11. This CDR3 has 17 amino acids. The germline CDR1 and CDR2 sequences are SGHTS and YDEGEE. CDR3 bases: TGTGCCAGCAGCTTTCGGAGCGGGAGCCCTTATTCCTACGAGCAGTACTTC. It yields the protein CASSFRSGSPYSYEQYF. Drawing the rest from reference TRBV5-8 and TRBJ2-7, the complete variable domain is EAGVTQSPTHLIKTRGQQATLRCSPISGHTSVYWYQQALGLGLQFLLWYDEGEERNRGNFPPRFSGRQFPNYSSELNVNALELEDSALYLCASSFRSGSPYSYEQYFGPGTRLTVT.